This TCR beta chain was sequenced in a study of post-analysis software for immune sequencing data. Study as a whole: Courses of disease covered relapsing-remitting, secondary progressive and progressive-relapsing multiple sclerosis.

For this clonotype: Antigen specificity is unknown.

From germline, CDR1 is SGHDN and CDR2 FVKESK. V was trimmed by 4 bases and J by 2 bases, leaving 8 bases between them. This CDR3 region has 13 residues. Every TCR beta cDNA library bore unique molecular identifiers. TCRdb re-derived calls from the PCR reads in MiXCR, one entry per CDR3 protein. The repertoire holds hundreds of thousands of distinct CDR3 sequences, approximately 53% seen once, with 4.6% in the top ten. Study outcomes and limitations: Significantly lower normalized Chao1 diversity was seen in multiple sclerosis patients than in controls. Relative to controls, patients had a few TRBV segments at higher frequency, with TRBV5-6, TRBV5-1 and TRBV20-1 among these. By F measure, samples from a shared preparation batch strongly co-clustered.

Sequencing used blood. The rearrangement links TRBV14 to TRBJ1-2; D not resolved. The receptor was isolated from a girl under 18 with multiple sclerosis. CDR3 nucleotide sequence: TGTGCCAGCAGCCGCGAGGTAAACTATGGCTACACCTTC. Translation gives CASSREVNYGYTF.